Given below is one TCR beta chain in context. What it recognizes is unknown. The data originate from a study of monozygotic twins with inflammatory bowel disease. Study-wide findings and caveats: IBD patients showed reduced TCRbeta diversity (inverse Simpson) versus healthy co-twins.

TCRdb reprocessed the 5' RACE reads; each CDR3 protein has one entry and no DNA is given. This sample carries approximately 150,000 distinct CDR3 sequences, with about 8% going to the ten biggest clones. Looked up from germline, CDR1 is MNHEY and CDR2 is SMNVEV (reference sequence). The CDR3 is 17 amino acids. Source material: blood. The sequence derives from a human donor with ulcerative colitis or Crohn's disease, or a healthy co-twin of an affected twin (not recorded which). The rearrangement links TRBV27 to TRBJ1-4; TCRdb names TRBD1, which stays unverified in the absence of DNA. The CDR3 sequence: CASSFRGQGARDEKLFF. The whole variable domain, remainder taken from reference TRBV27 and TRBJ1-4, is EAQVTQNPRYLITVTGKKLTVTCSQNMNHEYMSWYRQDPGLGLRQIYYSMNVEVTDKGDVPEGYKVSRKEKRNFPLILESPSPNQTSLYFCASSFRGQGARDEKLFFGSGTQLSVL.